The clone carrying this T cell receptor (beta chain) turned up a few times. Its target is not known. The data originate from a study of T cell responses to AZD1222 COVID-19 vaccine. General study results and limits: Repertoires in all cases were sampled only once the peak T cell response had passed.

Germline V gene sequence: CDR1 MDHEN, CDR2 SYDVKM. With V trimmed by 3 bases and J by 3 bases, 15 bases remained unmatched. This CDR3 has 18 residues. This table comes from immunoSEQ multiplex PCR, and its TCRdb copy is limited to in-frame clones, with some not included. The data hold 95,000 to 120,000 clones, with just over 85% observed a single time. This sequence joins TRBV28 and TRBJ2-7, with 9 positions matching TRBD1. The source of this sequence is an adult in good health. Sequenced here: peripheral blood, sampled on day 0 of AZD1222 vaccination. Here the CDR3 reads CASSFGGQGTMYRYEQYF. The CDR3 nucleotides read TGTGCCAGCAGTTTCGGGGGACAGGGAACGATGTACCGCTACGAGCAGTACTTC.